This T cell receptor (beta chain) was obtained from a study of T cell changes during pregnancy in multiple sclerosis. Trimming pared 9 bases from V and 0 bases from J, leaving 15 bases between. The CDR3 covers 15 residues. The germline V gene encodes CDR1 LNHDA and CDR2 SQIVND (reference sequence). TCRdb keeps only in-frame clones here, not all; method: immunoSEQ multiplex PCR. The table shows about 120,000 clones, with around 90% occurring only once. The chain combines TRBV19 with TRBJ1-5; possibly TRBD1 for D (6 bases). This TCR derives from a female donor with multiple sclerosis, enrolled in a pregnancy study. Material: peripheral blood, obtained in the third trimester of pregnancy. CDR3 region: CASSRQDLSNQPQHF. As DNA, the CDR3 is TGTGCCAGCTCTAGACAGGACCTTAGCAATCAGCCCCAGCATTTT. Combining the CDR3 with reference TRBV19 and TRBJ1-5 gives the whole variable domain DGGITQSPKYLFRKEGQNVTLSCEQNLNHDAMYWYRQDPGQGLRLIYYSQIVNDFQKGDIAEGYSVSREKKESFPLTVTSAQKNPTAFYLCASSRQDLSNQPQHFGDGTRLSIL.